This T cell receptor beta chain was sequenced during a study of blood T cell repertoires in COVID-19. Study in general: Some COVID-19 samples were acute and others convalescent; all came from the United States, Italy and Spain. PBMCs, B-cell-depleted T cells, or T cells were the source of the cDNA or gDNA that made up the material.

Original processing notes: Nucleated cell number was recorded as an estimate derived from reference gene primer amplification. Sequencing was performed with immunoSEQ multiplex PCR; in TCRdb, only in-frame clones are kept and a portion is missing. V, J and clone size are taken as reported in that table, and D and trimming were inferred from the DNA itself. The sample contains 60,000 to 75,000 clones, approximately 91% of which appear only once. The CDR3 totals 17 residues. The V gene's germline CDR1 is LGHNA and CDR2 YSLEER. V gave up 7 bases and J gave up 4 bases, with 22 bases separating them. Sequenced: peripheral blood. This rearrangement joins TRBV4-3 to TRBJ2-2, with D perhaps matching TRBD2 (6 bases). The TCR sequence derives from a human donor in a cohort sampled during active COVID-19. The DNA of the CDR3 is TGCGCCAGCAACCCCAAGGCGGGGAGTTTCCTCACCGGGGAGCTGTTTTTT. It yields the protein CASNPKAGSFLTGELFF.